Listed below are T cell receptor beta chains from one sample, sequenced in a study of blood T cell repertoires in COVID-19. Using immunoSEQ multiplex PCR, the repertoire was profiled, and TCRdb retains in-frame clones only, with some absent. The profile shows about 180,000 clones, around 88% of them singletons. Sequencing was performed on peripheral blood. These receptors were taken from a woman aged 25 to 39 with acute or convalescent COVID-19. The CDR3 runs from the conserved cysteine through the conserved F or W. A D gene is named only where the DNA matches it firmly. A row's size may be missing; if present it is once, few, many or a size class.

v_call: TRBV6-1
j_call: TRBJ1-1
clone_size: NA
d_call: NA
cdr3_nt: TGTGCCAGCAGTGAAGAGACTCGACCGAGGGAAGCTTTCTTT
cdr3_aa: CASSEETRPREAFF

v_call: TRBV4-1
j_call: TRBJ1-6
clone_size: NA
d_call: TRBD1
cdr3_nt: TGCGCCAGCAGCCAGGGACAGGAGGCCCCAATTTCACCCCTCCACTTT
cdr3_aa: CASSQGQEAPISPLHF

v_call: TRBV28
j_call: TRBJ2-1
clone_size: NA
d_call: TRBD2
cdr3_nt: TGTGCCAGCAAAGGTCCCGGGACTAGCGTTCGTGAGCAGTTCTTC
cdr3_aa: CASKGPGTSVREQFF

v_call: TRBV5-1
j_call: TRBJ2-5
clone_size: NA
d_call: TRBD1
cdr3_nt: TGCGCCAGCAGCATCGGACAGGAAGGGGCGACCCAGTACTTC
cdr3_aa: CASSIGQEGATQYF

v_call: TRBV4-2
j_call: TRBJ2-1
clone_size: NA
d_call: NA
cdr3_nt: TGTGCCAGCAGCCAAGGGGTCGTAGCGAGCTCCTACAATGAGCAGTTCTTC
cdr3_aa: CASSQGVVASSYNEQFF

v_call: TRBV11-2
j_call: TRBJ1-3
clone_size: few
d_call: NA
cdr3_nt: TGTGCCAGCAGCTTACCTGTCGGGACACTAAACACCATATATTTT
cdr3_aa: CASSLPVGTLNTIYF

v_call: TRBV15
j_call: TRBJ2-5
clone_size: NA
d_call: NA
cdr3_nt: TGTGCCACCAGCAGAGCTCGACTAGTACGGGAGACCCAGTACTTC
cdr3_aa: CATSRARLVRETQYF

v_call: TRBV7-8
j_call: TRBJ2-1
clone_size: NA
d_call: TRBD2
cdr3_nt: TGTGCCAGCAGCACCGCAGGGAAGCGGGGATCCAATAAAGTGAATGAGCAGTTCTTC
cdr3_aa: CASSTAGKRGSNKVNEQFF

v_call: TRBV25-1
j_call: TRBJ2-5
clone_size: NA
d_call: TRBD1
cdr3_nt: TGTGCCAGCAGCCGGGACAGCGGCTACCAAGAGACCCAGTACTTC
cdr3_aa: CASSRDSGYQETQYF

v_call: TRBV5-6
j_call: TRBJ1-2
clone_size: NA
d_call: TRBD1
cdr3_nt: TGTGCCAGCAGCTTAGCTGGACAGGGAAACTATGGCTACACCTTC
cdr3_aa: CASSLAGQGNYGYTF

v_call: TRBV27
j_call: TRBJ2-7
clone_size: NA
d_call: TRBD1
cdr3_nt: TGTGCTTCTCGGGGGACAGGGAGGCTCGAGCAGTACTTC
cdr3_aa: CASRGTGRLEQYF

v_call: TRBV9
j_call: TRBJ1-2
clone_size: NA
d_call: TRBD1
cdr3_nt: TGTGCCAGCGGACAGGACTACTATGGCTACACCTTC
cdr3_aa: CASGQDYYGYTF

v_call: TRBV5-1
j_call: TRBJ2-5
clone_size: NA
d_call: NA
cdr3_nt: TGCGCCAGCAAAGATTACAGCAGTCGGGAGACCCAGTACTTC
cdr3_aa: CASKDYSSRETQYF

v_call: TRBV6-6
j_call: TRBJ2-1
clone_size: NA
d_call: TRBD1
cdr3_nt: TGTGCCAGCAGTCTAAACAGGGGTAACAATGAGCAGTTCTTC
cdr3_aa: CASSLNRGNNEQFF

v_call: TRBV28
j_call: TRBJ1-1
clone_size: few
d_call: NA
cdr3_nt: TGTGCCAGCAGTAAGGACAGTGGGAAAATGAACACTGAAGCTTTCTTT
cdr3_aa: CASSKDSGKMNTEAFF

v_call: TRBV2
j_call: TRBJ1-5
clone_size: NA
d_call: NA
cdr3_nt: TGTGCCAGCAGCGAACAGGCTGTGGGTCAGCCCCAGCATTTT
cdr3_aa: CASSEQAVGQPQHF

v_call: TRBV15
j_call: TRBJ2-7
clone_size: NA
d_call: TRBD1
cdr3_nt: TGTGCCACCAGCATAAGACAGGGTGTATACGAGCAGTACTTC
cdr3_aa: CATSIRQGVYEQYF

v_call: TRBV18
j_call: TRBJ2-2
clone_size: NA
d_call: NA
cdr3_nt: TGTGCCAGCTCACCACCGAGCTTAGACGGGGAGCTGTTTTTT
cdr3_aa: CASSPPSLDGELFF

v_call: TRBV18
j_call: TRBJ2-7
clone_size: NA
d_call: TRBD1
cdr3_nt: TGTGCCAGCTCAACCCCGGGACAGACCTACGAGCAGTACTTC
cdr3_aa: CASSTPGQTYEQYF

v_call: TRBV5-1
j_call: TRBJ1-1
clone_size: NA
d_call: NA
cdr3_nt: TGCGCCAGCAGCTTGGTGAACTTCGGCCAGGGGACGGTTGCTTTCTTT
cdr3_aa: CASSLVNFGQGTVAFF

v_call: TRBV11-3
j_call: TRBJ2-3
clone_size: NA
d_call: TRBD2
cdr3_nt: TGTGCCAGCAGCCCTTGGGGCGCGGGGGTCACAGATACGCAGTATTTT
cdr3_aa: CASSPWGAGVTDTQYF

v_call: TRBV2
j_call: TRBJ2-3
clone_size: once
d_call: NA
cdr3_nt: TGTGCCAGCAGGCGGGCTACAGATACGCAGTATTTT
cdr3_aa: CASRRATDTQYF

v_call: TRBV29-1
j_call: TRBJ1-4
clone_size: NA
d_call: NA
cdr3_nt: TGCAGCGTGTTAGAGATCGCTACTAATGAAAAACTGTTTTTT
cdr3_aa: CSVLEIATNEKLFF

v_call: TRBV6-6
j_call: TRBJ2-7
clone_size: NA
d_call: NA
cdr3_nt: TGTGCCAGCACCCGACAGGAACTGAACGAGCAGTACTTC
cdr3_aa: CASTRQELNEQYF

v_call: TRBV6-6
j_call: TRBJ2-7
clone_size: once
d_call: NA
cdr3_nt: TGTGCCAGCCACTTCACAGGGAGCTCCTACGAGCAGTACTTC
cdr3_aa: CASHFTGSSYEQYF

v_call: TRBV5-5
j_call: TRBJ2-7
clone_size: NA
d_call: TRBD2
cdr3_nt: TGTGCCAGCAGCCTGGGACTAGTGCTTTCCTACGAGCAGTACTTC
cdr3_aa: CASSLGLVLSYEQYF

v_call: TRBV5-6
j_call: TRBJ1-6
clone_size: NA
d_call: NA
cdr3_nt: TGTGCCAGTTCGGTGAACTATAATTCACCCCTCCACTTT
cdr3_aa: CASSVNYNSPLHF

v_call: TRBV11-2
j_call: TRBJ2-2
clone_size: NA
d_call: NA
cdr3_nt: TGTGCCAGCAGCTCCCATTACACCGGGGAGCTGTTTTTT
cdr3_aa: CASSSHYTGELFF

v_call: TRBV11-2
j_call: TRBJ1-2
clone_size: NA
d_call: NA
cdr3_nt: TGTGCCAGCAGCTTAAACGCAGGCTATGGCTACACCTTC
cdr3_aa: CASSLNAGYGYTF

v_call: TRBV6-6
j_call: TRBJ2-1
clone_size: NA
d_call: TRBD2
cdr3_nt: TGTGCCAGCAGTTACAGGACTAGCATGAATGAGCAGTTCTTC
cdr3_aa: CASSYRTSMNEQFF

v_call: TRBV6-5
j_call: TRBJ1-5
clone_size: NA
d_call: NA
cdr3_nt: TGTGCCAGCAGCCAGGGTAATCAGCCCCAGCATTTT
cdr3_aa: CASSQGNQPQHF

v_call: TRBV5-1
j_call: TRBJ2-7
clone_size: NA
d_call: TRBD1
cdr3_nt: TGCGCCAGGAAGGACAGGAGCTCCTACGAGCAGTACTTC
cdr3_aa: CARKDRSSYEQYF

v_call: TRBV6-6
j_call: TRBJ1-3
clone_size: once
d_call: NA
cdr3_nt: TGTGCCAGCAGCCCCTTTGAGGTTGGAAACACCATATATTTT
cdr3_aa: CASSPFEVGNTIYF

v_call: TRBV7-2
j_call: TRBJ2-5
clone_size: NA
d_call: TRBD1
cdr3_nt: TGTGCCAGCAGCTACGGGACAGGGGACCAAGAGACCCAGTACTTC
cdr3_aa: CASSYGTGDQETQYF

v_call: TRBV24-1
j_call: TRBJ1-5
clone_size: NA
d_call: NA
cdr3_nt: TGTGCCACCAGTGAGAGTGGGGCAGGGGTTCGCCAGCCCCAGCATTTT
cdr3_aa: CATSESGAGVRQPQHF

v_call: TRBV5-1
j_call: TRBJ1-2
clone_size: NA
d_call: TRBD1
cdr3_nt: TGCGCCAGCAAGCCCGGGACAGTTCAAGGAGTCTATGGCTACACCTTC
cdr3_aa: CASKPGTVQGVYGYTF

v_call: TRBV30
j_call: TRBJ2-7
clone_size: NA
d_call: NA
cdr3_nt: TGTGCCTGGAGGGATTTCGACAGTAGAGCTGGCGAGCAGTACTTC
cdr3_aa: CAWRDFDSRAGEQYF

v_call: TRBV12-5
j_call: TRBJ1-1
clone_size: NA
d_call: NA
cdr3_nt: TGTGCTAGTGGTTTGGTCGAGGGCACTGAAGCTTTCTTT
cdr3_aa: CASGLVEGTEAFF

v_call: TRBV5-1
j_call: TRBJ2-5
clone_size: NA
d_call: TRBD2
cdr3_nt: TGCGCCAGCAGCTCCCTAGCGGGAGGAGGAGAGACCCAGTACTTC
cdr3_aa: CASSSLAGGGETQYF